The 19 T cell receptor beta chains presented below share a single source sample, sequenced in a study of blood T cell repertoires in COVID-19 (dated by TCRdb to between 2020 and 2021). Libraries were prepared through the immunoSEQ multiplex PCR assay. In TCRdb, the immuneACCESS table is reduced to in-frame sequences with V and J assigned. These tables do not hold every clone; where another copy was compared, an unresolved V gene accounts for under half, and the others remain unexplained. The sample table holds about 240,000 clones, of which approximately 83% were seen once. Roughly a tenth of the sample rests with the top ten. The sequenced material came from peripheral blood. These receptors all come from a woman of 80 years or more with acute or convalescent COVID-19.

J is TRBJ1-6 and V is TRBV19, with TRBD1 matching 8 bases. Germline V CDR1 and CDR2: LNHDA, SQIVND (reference sequence). The CDR3 loop spans 17 amino acids. With V trimmed by 4 bases and J by 8 bases, 13 bases remained unmatched. Here the CDR3 reads CASSTSPQGGRDSPLHF. CDR3 nucleotide sequence: TGTGCCAGTAGTACCTCCCCACAGGGGGGAAGGGATTCACCCCTCCACTTT. Drawing the rest from reference TRBV19 and TRBJ1-6, the complete variable domain is DGGITQSPKYLFRKEGQNVTLSCEQNLNHDAMYWYRQDPGQGLRLIYYSQIVNDFQKGDIAEGYSVSREKKESFPLTVTSAQKNPTAFYLCASSTSPQGGRDSPLHFGNGTRLTVT.

V gene TRBV9 combines with J gene TRBJ1-1; D not resolved. Germline V gene sequence: CDR1 SGDLS, CDR2 YYNGEE. The CDR3 is 16 amino acids. V was shortened by 1 base and J by 1 base, with 14 bases between the two germline ends. The CDR3 DNA sequence: TGTGCCAGCAGCGTACTCCCCCGGGGAAAGAACACTGAAGCTTTCTTT. It encodes CASSVLPRGKNTEAFF.

The chain combines TRBV5-4 with TRBJ1-2; 7 positions match TRBD1. Germline CDR1 reads SGHNT; CDR2 reads YYREEE (reference sequence). Trimming removed 0 bases from V and 1 base from J; junction bases left unmatched: 3. The CDR3 has 15 residues. CDR3 sequence reads: CASSLAQGVNYGYTF. CDR3 coding DNA: TGTGCCAGCAGCTTGGCGCAGGGGGTTAACTATGGCTACACCTTC. Full variable domain (missing parts from reference TRBV5-4 and TRBJ1-2): ETGVTQSPTHLIKTRGQQVTLRCSSQSGHNTVSWYQQALGQGPQFIFQYYREEENGRGNFPPRFSGLQFPNYSSELNVNALELDDSALYLCASSLAQGVNYGYTFGSGTRLTVV.

This chain uses TRBV3-1 (or the pseudogene TRBV3-2) with TRBJ2-5; 11 nucleotides line up with TRBD2. This CDR3 region has 16 residues. Germline V gene data show CDR1 as LGHDT and CDR2 as YNNKEL (reference sequence). V shed 1 base, J shed 1 base, and the junction held 2 bases outside the gene matches. The chain's CDR3 is CASSQASGGTQETQYF. The CDR3, as DNA: TGTGCCAGCAGCCAAGCTAGCGGGGGGACCCAAGAGACCCAGTACTTC.

The chain employs TRBV4-1 and TRBJ2-2, with TRBD2 matching over 11 bases. There are 16 residues in the CDR3. Per germline, CDR1 MGHRA and CDR2 YSYEKL. The trim removed 9 bases at V and 3 bases at J, leaving 9 bases unmatched. For the CDR3, the DNA is TGCGCCAGTAACTTAGCGGGGGGGCTGGACACCGGGGAGCTGTTTTTT. It specifies CASNLAGGLDTGELFF.

J is TRBJ1-1 and V is TRBV18; 9 nucleotides match TRBD1. V dropped 5 bases and J dropped 11; count of bases not matched to a gene: 12. This CDR3 is built from 14 residues. Germline CDR1 and CDR2: KGHSH and LQKENI. CDR3: CASSSQQGAIEAFF. The CDR3 DNA follows: TGTGCCAGCTCATCCCAACAGGGGGCCATCGAGGCTTTCTTT.

The genes are TRBV5-1 and TRBJ2-7, with 8 nucleotides matching TRBD2. V lost 2 bases and J lost 2; bases outside the gene matches: 6. This CDR3 spans 15 amino acids. Germline-derived CDR1 and CDR2 are SGHRS and YFSETQ. Here the CDR3 reads CASSLLAGSTYEQYF. The CDR3, as DNA: TGCGCCAGCAGCTTATTAGCGGGATCAACCTACGAGCAGTACTTC.

In its sample, this clone was seen many times. J is TRBJ2-1 and V is TRBV27, with 9 bases that match TRBD1. Germline CDR1 reads MNHEY; CDR2 reads SMNVEV (reference sequence). The CDR3 sequence is 16 residues long. After removal of 5 bases from V and 4 bases from J, the junction contained 9 bases not matched to a gene. The CDR3 DNA follows: TGTGCCAGCAGTCCAGCCGGGACAGGGAAGTACAATGAGCAGTTCTTC. It specifies CASSPAGTGKYNEQFF.

V usage is TRBV5-1 and J usage is TRBJ2-1, with 8 bases identical to TRBD1. The CDR3 runs 15 residues. J was trimmed by 2 bases and V by 4 bases; bases with no gene match: 5. Germline V gene sequence: CDR1 SGHRS, CDR2 YFSETQ. CDR3 sequence: CASSTGQGTYNEQFF. CDR3 DNA sequence: TGCGCCAGCAGCACTGGACAGGGTACCTACAATGAGCAGTTCTTC.

As DNA, the CDR3 is TGTGCCTTCGCAGAGGACAGGGCTGGAAACACCATATATTTT. This gives the protein CAFAEDRAGNTIYF. The chain recombines TRBV30 with TRBJ1-3; 8 bases fit TRBD1. V gave up 7 bases and J gave up 2 bases; unmatched junction bases: 7. CDR3 length: 14 amino acids. Germline values: CDR1 GTSNPN, CDR2 SVGIG (reference sequence).

The CDR3 sequence: CASSFRGSAGNTIYF. The CDR3 DNA follows: TGTGCCAGCAGTTTCCGGGGAAGCGCTGGAAACACCATATATTTT. The rearrangement joins TRBV6-5 to TRBJ1-3; no reliable D call. V was trimmed by 4 bases and J by 2 bases, leaving 12 bases between them. Germline V gives CDR1 MNHEY, CDR2 SVGAGI. There are 15 residues in the CDR3.

This clone is a singleton in its sample. The rearrangement joins TRBV7-9 to TRBJ2-7; TRBD1 aligns across 10 bases. Germline trimming cut 5 bases from V and 3 bases from J; bases unmatched to any gene: 4. Germline assignment: CDR1 SEHNR and CDR2 FQNEAQ (reference sequence). The CDR3 consists of 14 residues. The CDR3 DNA is TGTGCCAGCAGCCGGGGACAGGGGATCTACGAGCAGTACTTC. It is translated as CASSRGQGIYEQYF.

The chain joins TRBV18 to TRBJ2-1, with 9 positions matching TRBD1. The CDR3 contains 15 residues. The V and J ends lost 5 bases and 7 bases, in that order; junction bases with no gene match: 9. Germline CDR1 KGHSH, CDR2 LQKENI. CDR3 DNA: TGTGCCAGCTCAGATGCCGGGACAGGGCTTAATGAGCAGTTCTTC. It yields the protein CASSDAGTGLNEQFF. Combining the CDR3 with reference TRBV18 and TRBJ2-1 gives the whole variable domain NAGVMQNPRHLVRRRGQEARLRCSPMKGHSHVYWYRQLPEEGLKFMVYLQKENIIDESGMPKERFSAEFPKEGPSILRIQQVVRGDSAAYFCASSDAGTGLNEQFFGPGTRLTVL.

The table lists this clone with a count of one. The chain's CDR3 is CASSPATAGYTF. For the CDR3, the DNA is TGTGCCAGCTCACCTGCGACAGCTGGCTACACCTTC. This chain uses TRBV18 with TRBJ1-2, with a possible D match to TRBD1 (5 bases). CDR1 and CDR2 (germline): KGHSH, LQKENI. CDR3 length equals 12 residues. Deletions cut 3 bases from V and 7 bases from J, with 9 bases between.

This rearrangement joins TRBV19 to TRBJ1-6; D is uncertain. The CDR3 runs to 16 residues. CDR1 is LNHDA, CDR2 SQIVND, per germline (reference sequence). Trimming removed 7 bases from V and 5 bases from J, with 18 bases in between. In DNA form, the CDR3 reads TGTGCCAGTAAGTCAGAATCTCAGCGTCATAATTCACCCCTCCACTTT. It is translated as CASKSESQRHNSPLHF. Filled out from reference TRBV19 and TRBJ1-6, the complete variable domain reads DGGITQSPKYLFRKEGQNVTLSCEQNLNHDAMYWYRQDPGQGLRLIYYSQIVNDFQKGDIAEGYSVSREKKESFPLTVTSAQKNPTAFYLCASKSESQRHNSPLHFGNGTRLTVT.

V usage is TRBV7-9 and J usage is TRBJ1-2, with D possibly TRBD1 on 6 matching bases. The V gene lost 1 base and the J gene lost 0 bases, with 12 bases spanning the gap. The CDR3 is 16 amino acids. Germline CDR1 is SEHNR and CDR2 is FQNEAQ (reference sequence). The CDR3 loop reads CASSLGVQGANYGYTF. As DNA, the CDR3 is TGTGCCAGCAGCTTAGGGGTACAGGGAGCTAACTATGGCTACACCTTC.

This chain joins TRBV3-1 (or the pseudogene TRBV3-2) and TRBJ1-3, with a tentative D call TRBD1 (5 bases). Trimming took 1 base from V and 7 from J, leaving 11 bases between them. Per the germline V gene, CDR1 is LGHDT and CDR2 is YNNKEL (reference sequence). The CDR3 runs to 14 residues. This CDR3 reads CASSQGGVGNTIYF. In DNA form, the CDR3 reads TGTGCCAGCAGCCAAGGGGGGGTAGGGAACACCATATATTTT.

This clone has only a few counts. V usage is TRBV5-8 and J usage is TRBJ1-5, with D uncertain. Trimming cost V 0 bases and J 5 bases, with 6 bases left between them. This CDR3 spans 13 amino acids. The germline CDR1 and CDR2 sequences are SGHTS and YDEGEE. CDR3 region: CASSLAGDQPQHF. In DNA, the CDR3 is TGTGCCAGCAGCTTGGCCGGTGATCAGCCCCAGCATTTT.

This clone was seen a handful of times. This rearrangement joins TRBV11-2 to TRBJ1-6; no firm D call. CDR3 length: 16 residues. CDR1 is SGHAT and CDR2 is FQNNGV in the germline V gene. V lost 5 bases and J lost 0, with 11 bases in between. The CDR3 DNA sequence: TGTGCCAGCAGCCCACTAACTAGCTCCTATAATTCACCCCTCCACTTT. Protein product: CASSPLTSSYNSPLHF.